This TCR beta chain was found in a study of T cell repertoires in cytomegalovirus infection. Study at large: TCR beta signatures that were public indicated CMV infection and matching HLA type. Study-wide results and limits: HLA-C-restricted, CMV-specific TCR beta clonotypes were dominant ex vivo. There were carriers of CMV plus the relevant HLA, and cumulative public TCR beta family frequency identified them.

Via MiXCR, TCRdb re-called the reads, giving one row per CDR3 protein. The profile shows about 360,000 distinct CDR3 sequences, approximately 18% of them singletons. This clonotype was detected many times. Its matching antigen is unknown. Germline V gene sequence: CDR1 MNHNS, CDR2 SASEGT. J gave up 6 bases and V 7 bases, and 8 bases lay outside the gene matches. The CDR3 sequence is 13 residues long. The specimen sequenced was PBMCs. This rearrangement joins TRBV6-1 to TRBJ1-1, with TRBD1 matching 7 bases. The clonotype was recovered from a human donor in good health (CMV status not recorded). Some clones in this sample may be carry-over from other donors' samples. CDR3 bases: TGTGCCAGCAAAGGCAGGGGGTTCGCTGAAGCTTTCTTT. Its protein is CASKGRGFAEAFF.